Sequencing of this T cell receptor (beta chain) was carried out in a study of T-cell reconstitution after alpha-beta-depleted transplantation in children (dated by TCRdb to 2016 to 2017). Study-level background: Using TCR repertoire profiling, the study followed T-cell immune reconstitution in a quantitative way in children after TCRalphabeta/CD19-depleted allogeneic hematopoietic cell transplantation.

The germline V gene provides CDR1 LGHNA and CDR2 YNFKEQ. Including cysteine and phenylalanine, the CDR3 has 15 amino acids. The only DNA kept is the CDR3, 45 bases in frame from the first base. The germline V and J ends show losses of 2 bases and 0 bases respectively, and no gene match explains 3 bases of the junction. Libraries were prepared through PCR. TCRdb lists the instrument as Illumina HiSeq 2500. Molecular barcoding was employed in the preparation of TCR libraries, with unique molecular identifiers being used to normalize TCRbeta repertoire quantification. TCRdb applied fastp at Q25 and MiXCR to the public reads, then kept only in-frame beta chains. Each entry merges the rows of one CDR3 protein and shows their most common DNA and genes. Recorded for this sample are 70,000 to 95,000 distinct CDR3 sequences; about a sixth of them occurred a single time. In total, the top ten clones hold 51% of the sample.

This clonotype came up a few times. It has no known antigen specificity. It has no much larger one-base neighbor in the sample; base qualities were not kept. General study outcomes and caveats: Over the following months the frequencies of hyperexpanded clones went down, and after one year T-cell counts and TCRbeta diversity were mostly credited to newly produced T cells. The high TCRbeta diversity at day 60 in some patients was ascribed to recipient T cells and intrathymic progenitors that had survived conditioning. The apparently early recovery of alphabetaT-cell counts about two months after transplant reportedly depended on only several hundred rapidly expanded clones that came from non-depleted graft cells.

The treatment or condition label on this specimen signifies: allogeneic hematopoietic cell transplantation with graft depleted of TCRalphabeta T cells and CD19 B cells. TCRalphabeta/CD19-depleted allogeneic hematopoietic cell grafts were given to the transplant recipients, all of whom were children. The V and J genes are TRBV4-2 and TRBJ2-7, and TRBD2 aligns with 8 junction nucleotides. The sequence derives from a male patient aged 2 to 10 who had a stem cell transplant for acute lymphoblastic leukemia, so the T cells may come from the graft donor. Material: PBMCs, mostly from graft donor cells, obtained 360 days after TCRalphabeta/CD19-depleted stem cell transplant. The CDR3 protein sequence reads: CASSQSGLASYEQYF. The nucleotides are TGTGCCAGCAGCCAATCCGGACTAGCCTCCTACGAGCAGTACTTC.